This T cell receptor beta chain was identified during a study of PD-1 blockade in mismatch repair-deficient tumors. Turning to the study itself: Patients had around twelve mismatch repair-deficient cancer types, all previously treated and progressing.

This CDR3 is built from 15 residues. Per the germline V gene, CDR1 is WNHNN and CDR2 is SYGVQD (reference sequence). V was clipped by 4 bases and J by 4 bases; unmatched bases: 8. Findings of the study overall: Tumor-resident clones, often undetectable pretreatment in blood, expanded then contracted after pembrolizumab.

Using immunoSEQ multiplex PCR, the repertoire was profiled, and TCRdb retains in-frame clones only, with some absent. The sample has roughly 49,000 clones; 77% are singletons. A few pembrolizumab responders had their TCRs sequenced. As regards this clone: No antigen is known for it.

The material sequenced was PBMCs, taken before pembrolizumab treatment. This sequence originates from an adult with mismatch repair-deficient cancer. J is TRBJ1-1 and V is TRBV10-1, with 8 bases lining up with TRBD1. CDR3 sequence: CASSGPGTGTTEAFF. In DNA form, the CDR3 reads TGCGCCAGCAGTGGTCCCGGGACAGGTACCACTGAAGCTTTCTTT.